This T cell receptor beta chain is from a study of blood T cell repertoires in COVID-19. Whole-study context: Whether acute or convalescent, the COVID-19 samples came from the United States, Italy and Spain. Nucleic acid was either cDNA or gDNA, and it came from T cells, B-cell-depleted T cells, or PBMCs.

In germline, CDR1 is SGHDN, CDR2 FVKESK. Trimming took 0 bases from V and 3 from J; bases not matched to a gene: 5. This CDR3 is 15 amino acids long. Methods used by the authors: The assay estimated nucleated cells by amplifying reference gene primers. Profiling relied on immunoSEQ multiplex PCR, and the TCRdb table lists in-frame clones only, not all of them. That table gives V, J and clone size, and the DNA gave D and trimming. The sample records fewer than 400,000 clones, 83% being singletons. The chain links TRBV14 to TRBJ2-7; 7 nucleotides agree with TRBD2. This receptor was obtained from a man aged 25 to 40 with active or convalescent COVID-19. The source material was peripheral blood. CDR3 coding DNA: TGTGCCAGCAGCCAAGATTTGAGCGGGAACTACGAGCAGTACTTC. It encodes CASSQDLSGNYEQYF.